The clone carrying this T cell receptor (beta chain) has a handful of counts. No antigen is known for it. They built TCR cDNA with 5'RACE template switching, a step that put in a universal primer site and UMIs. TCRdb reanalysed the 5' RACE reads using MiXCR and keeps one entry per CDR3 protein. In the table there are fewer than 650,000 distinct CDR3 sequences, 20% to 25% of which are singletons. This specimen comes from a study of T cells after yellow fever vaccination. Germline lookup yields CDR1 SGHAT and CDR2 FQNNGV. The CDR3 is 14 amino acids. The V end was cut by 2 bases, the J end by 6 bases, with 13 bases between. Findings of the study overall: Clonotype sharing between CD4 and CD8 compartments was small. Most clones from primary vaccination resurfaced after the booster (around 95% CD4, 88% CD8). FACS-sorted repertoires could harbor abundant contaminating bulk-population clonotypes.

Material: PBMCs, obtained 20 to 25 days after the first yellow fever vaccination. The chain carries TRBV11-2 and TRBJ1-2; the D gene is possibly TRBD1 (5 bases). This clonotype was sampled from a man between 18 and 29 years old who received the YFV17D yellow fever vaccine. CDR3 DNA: TGTGCCAGCAGCTTAACCCCAGGGAGGGATGGCTACACCTTC. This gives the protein CASSLTPGRDGYTF.